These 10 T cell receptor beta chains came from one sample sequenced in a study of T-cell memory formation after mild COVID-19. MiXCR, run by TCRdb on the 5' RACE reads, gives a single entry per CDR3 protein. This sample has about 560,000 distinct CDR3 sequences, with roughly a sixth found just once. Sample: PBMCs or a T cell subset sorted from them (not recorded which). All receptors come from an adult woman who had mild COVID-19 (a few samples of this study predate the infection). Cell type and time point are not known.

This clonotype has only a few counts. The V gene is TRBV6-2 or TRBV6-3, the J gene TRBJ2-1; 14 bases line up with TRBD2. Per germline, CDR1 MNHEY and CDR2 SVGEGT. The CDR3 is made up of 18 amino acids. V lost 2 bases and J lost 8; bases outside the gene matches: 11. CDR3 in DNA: TGTGCCAGCAGTTACGCGGGACTAGCGGGAGCATCCCTCGATGAGCAGTTCTTC. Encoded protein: CASSYAGLAGASLDEQFF.

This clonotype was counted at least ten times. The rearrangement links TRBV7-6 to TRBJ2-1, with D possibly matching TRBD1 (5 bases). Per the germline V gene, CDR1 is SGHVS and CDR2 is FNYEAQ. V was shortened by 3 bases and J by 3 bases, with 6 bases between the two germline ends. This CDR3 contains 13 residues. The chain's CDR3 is CASSFQGYNEQFF. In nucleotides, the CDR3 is TGTGCCAGCAGCTTCCAGGGCTACAATGAGCAGTTCTTC.

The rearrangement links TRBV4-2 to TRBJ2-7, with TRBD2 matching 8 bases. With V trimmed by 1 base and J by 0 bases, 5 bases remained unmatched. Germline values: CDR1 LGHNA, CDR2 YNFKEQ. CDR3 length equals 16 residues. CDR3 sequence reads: CASSQVLAETSYEQYF. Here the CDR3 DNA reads TGTGCCAGCAGCCAAGTACTAGCGGAAACCTCCTACGAGCAGTACTTC.

The DNA of the CDR3 is TGTGCCAGCAGCCCCAGCAGCGCCTATAATTCACCCCTCCACTTT. This translates into CASSPSSAYNSPLHF. The chain carries TRBV13 and TRBJ1-6; D not certain. The V end was cut by 5 bases, the J end by 2 bases, with 10 bases between. Germline values: CDR1 PRHDT, CDR2 FYEKMQ (reference sequence). The CDR3 is made up of 15 amino acids.

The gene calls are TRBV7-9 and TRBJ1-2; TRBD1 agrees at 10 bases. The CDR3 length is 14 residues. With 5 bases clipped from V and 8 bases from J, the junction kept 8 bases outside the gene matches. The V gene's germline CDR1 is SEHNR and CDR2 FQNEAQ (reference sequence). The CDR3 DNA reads TGTGCCAGCAGCCCAACGGGACAGGGGCAAGGCTACACCTTC. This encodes CASSPTGQGQGYTF.

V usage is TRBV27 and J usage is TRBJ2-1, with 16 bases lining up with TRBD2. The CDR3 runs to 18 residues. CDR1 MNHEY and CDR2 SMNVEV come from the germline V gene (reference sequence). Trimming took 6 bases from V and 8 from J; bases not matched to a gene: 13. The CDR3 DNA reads TGTGCCAGCAGGCCACAGGGACTAGCGGGAGGGCCGTGGGATGAGCAGTTCTTC. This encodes CASRPQGLAGGPWDEQFF.

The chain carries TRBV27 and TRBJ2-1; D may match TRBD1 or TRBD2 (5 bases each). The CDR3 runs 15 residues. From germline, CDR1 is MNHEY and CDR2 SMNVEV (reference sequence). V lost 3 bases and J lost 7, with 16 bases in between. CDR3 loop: CASSLSGQGENEQFF. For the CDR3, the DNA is TGTGCCAGCAGTTTGTCGGGTCAGGGAGAGAATGAGCAGTTCTTC.

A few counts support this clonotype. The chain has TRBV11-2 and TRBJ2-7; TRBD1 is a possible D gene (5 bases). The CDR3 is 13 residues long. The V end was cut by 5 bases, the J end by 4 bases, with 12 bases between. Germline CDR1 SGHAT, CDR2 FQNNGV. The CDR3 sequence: CASSQGHLYEQYF. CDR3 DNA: TGTGCCAGCAGCCAAGGACATCTATACGAGCAGTACTTC.

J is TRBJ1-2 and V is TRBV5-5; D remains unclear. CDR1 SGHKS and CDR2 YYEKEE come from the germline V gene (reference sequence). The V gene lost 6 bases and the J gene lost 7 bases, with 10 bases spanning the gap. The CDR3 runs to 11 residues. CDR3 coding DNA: TGTGCCAGCACCCGGGGTAGTGGCTACACCTTC. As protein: CASTRGSGYTF.

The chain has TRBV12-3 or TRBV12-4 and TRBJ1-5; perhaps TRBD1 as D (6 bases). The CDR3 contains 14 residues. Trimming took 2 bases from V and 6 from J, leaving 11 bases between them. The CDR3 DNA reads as TGTGCCAGCAGTTTAACAGGGACGGTTCAGCCCCAGCATTTT. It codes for CASSLTGTVQPQHF.